This is a list of T cell receptor beta chains from one sample in a study of neurological immune-mediated disorders. TCRdb fed the 5' RACE reads into MiXCR, producing one record per CDR3 protein. The sample includes about 39,000 distinct CDR3 sequences, 6% to 7.5% of them seen just once. Sequences were obtained from CD4+ T cells from blood. The receptors derive from a man aged 50-59 years in good health. The CDR3 runs from the conserved cysteine through the conserved F or W.

j_gene: TRBJ1-5
v_gene: TRBV4-1
CDR3aa: CASSQPGGVLGQPQHF

j_gene: TRBJ2-7
v_gene: TRBV20-1
CDR3aa: CSFRAGMTYEQYF

j_gene: TRBJ1-6
v_gene: TRBV20-1
CDR3aa: CSARDRASSYNSPLHF

j_gene: TRBJ2-5
v_gene: TRBV5-1
CDR3aa: CASSFWGSGGEETQYF

j_gene: TRBJ2-7
v_gene: TRBV29-1
CDR3aa: CSVVLTGPYEQYF

j_gene: TRBJ1-1
v_gene: TRBV20-1
CDR3aa: CSARSLRAEAFF

j_gene: TRBJ2-1
v_gene: TRBV6-4
CDR3aa: CASSELSEGEQFF

j_gene: TRBJ1-2
v_gene: TRBV4-2
CDR3aa: CASSQDTGQILSLYGYTF

j_gene: TRBJ2-1
v_gene: TRBV3-1
CDR3aa: CASSLSGTTTYNEQFF

j_gene: TRBJ2-1
v_gene: TRBV7-6
CDR3aa: CASSFGVLGLNQFYNEQFF

j_gene: TRBJ1-5
v_gene: TRBV5-1
CDR3aa: CASRADPNQPQHF

j_gene: TRBJ2-1
v_gene: TRBV12-3/TRBV12-4
CDR3aa: CASSFSSGRANEQFF

j_gene: TRBJ2-3
v_gene: TRBV5-1
CDR3aa: CASQGPSSPDTQYF

j_gene: TRBJ2-2
v_gene: TRBV7-2
CDR3aa: CASGAGGPLTGELFF

j_gene: TRBJ2-5
v_gene: TRBV18
CDR3aa: CASSPVNPGPYQETQYF

j_gene: TRBJ2-1
v_gene: TRBV3-1
CDR3aa: CASSRAGTSGGEQFF

j_gene: TRBJ2-6
v_gene: TRBV7-8
CDR3aa: CASSLRASGANVLTF

j_gene: TRBJ2-7
v_gene: TRBV7-3
CDR3aa: CASSLIGQGEVYFYEQYF

j_gene: TRBJ2-1
v_gene: TRBV7-6
CDR3aa: CASSSRWTSGTSYNEQFF

j_gene: TRBJ2-1
v_gene: TRBV29-1
CDR3aa: CSVNRDHYNEQFF